This is a list of T cell receptor beta chains from one sample in a study of metastatic and nonmetastatic thyroid tumors. MiXCR reprocessed the PCR reads for TCRdb. The sample records roughly 4,100 clones, approximately 22% being singletons. The sample consisted of tumor tissue. The receptors here all came from a male donor with papillary thyroid cancer or a benign thyroid nodule (not recorded which). Some clones in this sample may be carry-over from other donors' samples. CDR3s include the opening cysteine and the closing phenylalanine or tryptophan. D genes are given only for firm matches. Where a row states a size, it is once, few, many or the class of an expanded clone; other rows omit it.

V	J	D	size	CDR3	DNA
TRBV6-1	TRBJ2-7	TRBD2	few	CASRSGTSVFYEQYF	TGTGCCAGCAGATCCGGGACTAGCGTCTTTTACGAGCAGTACTTC
TRBV11-3	TRBJ2-3	-	-	CASSSPTGSTDTQYF	TGTGCCAGCAGCTCCCCGACAGGATCCACAGATACGCAGTATTTT
TRBV15	TRBJ2-7	-	medium-sized	CATSRILTSVIYEQYF	TGTGCCACCAGCAGAATCCTGACTTCGGTGATCTACGAGCAGTACTTC
TRBV6-4	TRBJ2-3	TRBD2	few	CASSERGGTDTQYF	TGTGCCAGCAGTGAGCGGGGGGGCACAGATACGCAGTATTTT
TRBV7-2	TRBJ1-1	-	few	CASSINLGNTEAFF	TGTGCCAGCAGCATCAACTTGGGTAACACTGAAGCTTTCTTT
TRBV28	TRBJ2-3	-	many	CASSLDRWDTQYF	TGTGCCAGCAGTTTGGACAGATGGGATACGCAGTATTTT
TRBV6-1	TRBJ2-7	TRBD1	-	CASRTGTGTNYEQYF	TGTGCCAGCAGGACCGGGACAGGGACAAACTACGAGCAGTACTTC
TRBV6-4	TRBJ2-3	TRBD2	few	CASSGTSVGTDTQYF	TGTGCCAGCAGTGGGACTAGCGTGGGCACAGATACGCAGTATTTT
TRBV7-8	TRBJ1-3	-	many	CASSLRESPTSGNTIYF	TGTGCCAGCAGCTTACGGGAGAGCCCTACATCTGGAAACACCATATATTTT
TRBV29-1	TRBJ2-5	TRBD2	many	CSVGSGETQYF	TGCAGCGTTGGTAGCGGGGAGACCCAGTACTTC
TRBV6-1	TRBJ1-3	-	few	CALRRADTIYF	TGTGCCTTGAGAAGGGCGGACACCATATATTTT
TRBV9	TRBJ2-7	TRBD1	many	CASSPGTGGPYEQYF	TGTGCCAGCAGCCCCGGGACAGGGGGCCCCTACGAGCAGTACTTC
TRBV2	TRBJ2-7	-	few	CASMGFSYEQYF	TGTGCCAGCATGGGATTCTCCTACGAGCAGTACTTC
TRBV6-5	TRBJ1-1	-	many	CASSWAGGQEAFF	TGTGCCAGCAGTTGGGCGGGGGGCCAGGAAGCTTTCTTT
TRBV6-1	TRBJ2-7	-	few	CASSHKSISYEQYF	TGTGCCAGCAGTCACAAGTCGATCTCCTACGAGCAGTACTTC
TRBV6-2/TRBV6-3	TRBJ2-5	-	-	CASSYGIDQETQYF	TGTGCCAGCAGTTACGGGATAGATCAAGAGACCCAGTACTTC
TRBV7-8	TRBJ2-1	-	few	CASSLTTTGRNEQFF	TGTGCCAGCAGCCTAACGACAACAGGCAGGAATGAGCAGTTCTTC
TRBV19	TRBJ2-3	-	-	CASSGVGPTDTQYF	TGTGCCAGTAGTGGGGTGGGCCCCACAGATACGCAGTATTTT
TRBV5-1	TRBJ1-6	-	-	CASSLGASSYNSPLHF	TGCGCCAGCAGCTTGGGTGCCAGCTCCTATAATTCACCCCTCCACTTT
TRBV7-3	TRBJ2-2	TRBD2	-	CASSSMTSDITGELFF	TGTGCCAGCAGCTCTATGACTAGCGACATTACCGGGGAGCTGTTTTTT
TRBV10-3	TRBJ2-1	TRBD2	many	CAIRGTTHNEQFF	TGTGCCATCAGGGGGACTACCCACAATGAGCAGTTCTTC
TRBV5-1	TRBJ2-7	TRBD1	-	CASSAPGTGTYEQYF	TGCGCCAGCAGCGCTCCCGGGACAGGGACCTACGAGCAGTACTTC
TRBV20-1	TRBJ2-2	-	-	CSAGPLGPGELFF	TGCAGTGCCGGTCCTCTGGGGCCCGGGGAGCTGTTTTTT
TRBV12-3/TRBV12-4	TRBJ2-1	TRBD2	-	CASTLLASSYNEQFF	TGTGCCAGCACCCTACTAGCGTCCTCCTACAATGAGCAGTTCTTC
TRBV12-3/TRBV12-4	TRBJ2-1	-	large	CASSLAGDYGEQFF	TGTGCCAGCAGTTTAGCTGGTGACTACGGTGAGCAGTTCTTC
TRBV20-1	TRBJ2-1	TRBD2	-	CSAPGLAGVYNEQFF	TGCAGTGCCCCCGGACTAGCGGGAGTGTACAATGAGCAGTTCTTC
TRBV9	TRBJ1-2	-	-	CASSALVWTADGYTF	TGTGCCAGCAGCGCCCTAGTATGGACAGCGGATGGCTACACCTTC
TRBV5-1	TRBJ1-1	-	many	CASSLGTGGTEAFF	TGCGCCAGCAGCTTAGGGACGGGGGGCACTGAAGCTTTCTTT
TRBV2	TRBJ2-7	TRBD2	-	CASSLAGATYEQYF	TGTGCCAGCAGTCTAGCGGGGGCTACGTACGAGCAGTACTTC
TRBV20-1	TRBJ1-5	TRBD1	-	CSARQGALNQPQHF	TGCAGTGCTCGACAGGGGGCCCTCAATCAGCCCCAGCATTTT
TRBV30	TRBJ1-1	-	-	CAWSDLLEAFF	TGTGCCTGGAGCGATCTCTTGGAAGCTTTCTTT
TRBV12-3/TRBV12-4	TRBJ2-1	-	-	CASRKLLEEQFF	TGTGCCAGCAGGAAACTTTTGGAGGAGCAGTTCTTC
TRBV28	TRBJ2-6	-	few	CASSPRGSGANVLTF	TGTGCCAGCAGTCCCAGGGGATCTGGGGCCAACGTCCTGACTTTC
TRBV6-2/TRBV6-3	TRBJ2-7	-	-	CAVRGPLLYEQYF	TGTGCCGTACGCGGGCCCCTGCTCTACGAGCAGTACTTC
TRBV11-2	TRBJ2-7	-	many	CASSFWLGPYEQYF	TGTGCCAGCAGCTTTTGGCTGGGTCCATACGAGCAGTACTTC
TRBV25-1	TRBJ1-1	-	few	CASSSWGNTEAFF	TGTGCCAGCAGTTCTTGGGGGAACACTGAAGCTTTCTTT
TRBV28	TRBJ1-1	-	few	CASSLSESMNTEAFF	TGTGCCAGCAGTTTATCGGAATCAATGAACACTGAAGCTTTCTTT
TRBV12-3/TRBV12-4	TRBJ2-7	TRBD2	-	CASSLSGSLAEQYF	TGTGCCAGCAGCCTTAGCGGGAGTTTAGCCGAGCAGTACTTC
TRBV29-1	TRBJ2-1	TRBD2	many	CSVERAGDGRGEQFF	TGCAGCGTTGAAAGGGCAGGGGACGGGAGGGGAGAGCAGTTCTTC
TRBV30	TRBJ2-7	TRBD2	-	CAWGLADYEQYF	TGTGCCTGGGGACTAGCGGACTACGAGCAGTACTTC
TRBV6-1	TRBJ2-7	-	large	CASSEVVAEASYEQYF	TGTGCCAGCAGTGAAGTGGTTGCCGAGGCGTCCTACGAGCAGTACTTC
TRBV7-9	TRBJ1-6	-	medium-sized	CASSETVGSNSPLHF	TGTGCCAGCAGCGAGACGGTGGGCAGTAATTCACCCCTCCACTTT
TRBV27	TRBJ1-6	-	-	CASSLLGTRNNSPLHF	TGTGCCAGCAGTCTCCTCGGGACAAGGAATAATTCACCCCTCCACTTT
TRBV19	TRBJ1-2	TRBD1	medium-sized	CASSSQGVNYGYTF	TGTGCCAGTAGTTCCCAGGGGGTTAACTATGGCTACACCTTC
TRBV12-3/TRBV12-4	TRBJ1-1	TRBD1	medium-sized	CASSLQGARGNTEAFF	TGTGCCAGCAGCCTCCAGGGGGCGCGGGGGAACACTGAAGCTTTCTTT
TRBV2	TRBJ2-1	TRBD2	-	CASSESSGFVEQFF	TGTGCCAGCAGTGAGTCTAGCGGGTTTGTTGAGCAGTTCTTC
TRBV6-6	TRBJ2-1	-	few	CASSYSFYYNEQFF	TGTGCCAGCAGTTATTCGTTCTACTACAATGAGCAGTTCTTC
TRBV6-1	TRBJ2-7	TRBD2	large	CASSEKRDSYEQYF	TGTGCCAGCAGTGAAAAGCGGGACTCCTACGAGCAGTACTTC
TRBV28	TRBJ2-3	-	few	CASSLISGQMDMGDTQYF	TGTGCCAGCAGTTTGATTTCCGGACAGATGGATATGGGGGATACGCAGTATTTT
TRBV19	TRBJ2-3	TRBD2	few	CASSKAGVLTDTQYF	TGTGCCAGTAGTAAGGCGGGAGTGCTCACAGATACGCAGTATTTT
TRBV6-1	TRBJ1-2	TRBD1	large	CASRDAGGYGYTF	TGTGCCAGCAGGGACGCAGGGGGCTATGGCTACACCTTC
TRBV6-1	TRBJ1-2	TRBD1	few	CASRRDSPGTINGYTF	TGTGCCAGCAGGAGGGACAGCCCCGGGACTATAAATGGCTACACCTTC
TRBV7-3	TRBJ2-3	TRBD1	-	CASSLGQGTDTQYF	TGTGCCAGCAGCTTGGGACAGGGGACAGATACGCAGTATTTT
TRBV29-1	TRBJ2-1	-	medium-sized	CSADLGWNEQFF	TGCAGCGCGGACCTCGGCTGGAATGAGCAGTTCTTC
TRBV19	TRBJ1-1	-	few	CASSMSNTEAFF	TGTGCCAGTAGTATGTCAAACACTGAAGCTTTCTTT